This passage covers 30 T cell receptor beta chains from one sample sequenced in a study of blood T cell repertoires in COVID-19. The assay was immunoSEQ multiplex PCR, and TCRdb's table has in-frame clones only and misses some. The sample lists about 130,000 clones, roughly four fifths occurring once. The sequencing input was PBMCs or T cells enriched from blood (not recorded which). The receptors shown here come from a man aged 25-40 years who had recovered from COVID-19.

The rearrangement links TRBV3-1 (or the pseudogene TRBV3-2) to TRBJ1-2; 9 bases are a match to TRBD1. The germline V gene encodes CDR1 LGHDT and CDR2 YNNKEL (reference sequence). Germline trimming cut 3 bases from V and 3 bases from J; bases unmatched to any gene: 8. The CDR3 is made up of 16 amino acids. CDR3 sequence reads: CASSQIGQGLDYGYTF. The CDR3 DNA follows: TGTGCCAGCAGCCAGATAGGACAGGGGCTCGACTATGGCTACACCTTC.

This clone was picked up one time. The rearrangement uses TRBV6-5 and TRBJ2-7; perhaps TRBD2 as D (5 bases). Trimming cost V 0 bases and J 3 bases, with 6 bases left between them. There are 13 residues in the CDR3. Germline CDR1 and CDR2: MNHEY and SVGAGI. The CDR3 nucleotides read TGTGCCAGCAGTTACTCCGCGGGCTACGAGCAGTACTTC. It codes for CASSYSAGYEQYF.

This clone showed up just a few times. The chain links TRBV6-1 to TRBJ2-2, with D perhaps matching TRBD2 (5 bases). Germline lookup yields CDR1 MNHNS and CDR2 SASEGT. The CDR3 has 15 residues. Trimming took 2 bases from V and 4 from J, leaving 11 bases between them. Here the CDR3 DNA reads TGTGCCAGCAGTGAAATGAGGGCGGGCACCGGGGAGCTGTTTTTT. This sequence encodes CASSEMRAGTGELFF.

The CDR3, as DNA: TGTGCCAGCAGTGGACAGGGTATTAATCGGGATGGCTACACCTTC. It yields the protein CASSGQGINRDGYTF. The chain employs TRBV27 and TRBJ1-2, with 8 bases fitting TRBD1. CDR1 and CDR2 from the germline V gene are MNHEY and SMNVEV (reference sequence). The CDR3 is 15 amino acids. V was pared by 5 bases and J by 6 bases, with 11 bases of the junction left unmatched.

The chain links TRBV3-1 (or the pseudogene TRBV3-2) to TRBJ2-2; 8 nucleotides agree with TRBD1. The CDR3 is made up of 16 amino acids. Trimming took 2 bases from V and 1 from J; bases not matched to a gene: 3. The germline gives CDR1 LGHDT, CDR2 YNNKEL (reference sequence). CDR3: CASSQRQGLNTGELFF. CDR3 nucleotides: TGTGCCAGCAGCCAAAGACAGGGGTTGAACACCGGGGAGCTGTTTTTT.

J is TRBJ2-6 and V is TRBV19, with 10 bases lining up with TRBD2. This CDR3 contains 18 residues. Looked up from germline, CDR1 is LNHDA and CDR2 is SQIVND (reference sequence). The junction had 10 bases not matched to a gene; V was cut back by 7 bases and J by 1 base. The CDR3 nucleotides read TGTGCCAGTACCCGGGGGACTAGCGCCGGTTCTGGGGCCAACGTCCTGACTTTC. Amino acids: CASTRGTSAGSGANVLTF.

The chain recombines TRBV19 with TRBJ1-4; D is ambiguous. This CDR3 is built from 13 residues. Germline-derived CDR1 and CDR2 are LNHDA and SQIVND (reference sequence). Trimming took off 8 bases at V and 0 bases at J, with 7 bases between the two ends. DNA for the CDR3: TGTGCCAGTTCGCGTGCAACTAATGAAAAACTGTTTTTT. This codes for CASSRATNEKLFF.

The J gene is TRBJ2-3, the V gene TRBV9; D remains ambiguous. CDR1 and CDR2 (germline): SGDLS, YYNGEE. Deletions cut 0 bases from V and 7 bases from J, with 15 bases between. The CDR3 contains 15 residues. The CDR3 sequence is CASSVDVGIWNTQYF. For the CDR3, the DNA is TGTGCCAGCAGCGTAGATGTGGGCATATGGAATACGCAGTATTTT.

This clone was picked up one time. Here the CDR3 DNA reads TGTGCCTGGAGTTCAATAGGAGGGAGCAATCAGCCCCAGCATTTT. It codes for CAWSSIGGSNQPQHF. The V and J genes are TRBV30 and TRBJ1-5; D not certain. V was shortened by 2 bases and J by 1 base, with 12 bases between the two germline ends. The CDR3 length is 15 residues. Germline CDR1 and CDR2: GTSNPN and SVGIG (reference sequence).

The CDR3 reads CASSRTVFRTYNEQFF. The CDR3 DNA follows: TGTGCCAGCAGTAGGACAGTTTTTAGGACCTACAATGAGCAGTTCTTC. The chain joins TRBV25-1 to TRBJ2-1; D possibly corresponds to TRBD1 (6 bases). Trimming stripped 5 bases from V and 2 bases from J, with 16 bases between. This CDR3 comprises 16 residues. Germline CDR1 and CDR2: MGHDK and SYGVNS. Full variable domain (rest looked up from reference TRBV25-1 and TRBJ2-1): EADIYQTPRYLVIGTGKKITLECSQTMGHDKMYWYQQDPGMELHLIHYSYGVNSTEKGDLSSESTVSRIRTEHFPLTLESARPSHTSQYLCASSRTVFRTYNEQFFGPGTRLTVL.

This clone was seen just once. This sequence joins TRBV3-1 (or the pseudogene TRBV3-2) and TRBJ1-3, with TRBD1 matching 7 bases. This CDR3 is built from 15 residues. Germline V CDR1 and CDR2: LGHDT, YNNKEL (reference sequence). V shed 3 bases, J shed 2 bases, and the junction held 4 bases outside the gene matches. As DNA, the CDR3 is TGTGCCAGCAGCCAGGGGACAGCCGCTGGAAACACCATATATTTT. Protein sequence: CASSQGTAAGNTIYF.

V is TRBV24-1 and J is TRBJ1-2; no clear D gene. Looked up from germline, CDR1 is KGHDR and CDR2 is SFDVKD. The V end was cut by 3 bases, the J end by 2 bases, with 9 bases between. The CDR3 spans 14 residues. The CDR3 sequence is CATSDPSFNYGYTF. The CDR3 DNA reads as TGTGCCACCAGTGATCCCAGTTTCAACTATGGCTACACCTTC.

This clone occurred a few times. J is TRBJ2-1 and V is TRBV6-8, with 7 nucleotides matching TRBD1. The CDR3 covers 14 residues. The V gene's germline CDR1 is MNHGY and CDR2 SAAAGT. The V segment lost 6 bases and the J segment 7 bases; nucleotides outside the gene matches: 9. CDR3 residues: CASSPGQQINEQFF. Here the CDR3 DNA reads TGTGCCAGCAGCCCGGGACAGCAGATAAATGAGCAGTTCTTC.

The chain combines TRBV5-1 with TRBJ1-4; D is perhaps TRBD1 (5 bases). V shed 0 bases and J shed 5 bases, with 8 bases lying between them. This CDR3 contains 14 residues. The germline CDR1 and CDR2 sequences are SGHRS and YFSETQ. CDR3 sequence reads: CASSLGQLNEKLFF. As DNA, the CDR3 is TGCGCCAGCAGCTTGGGACAGTTAAATGAAAAACTGTTTTTT. The full variable domain, rest sourced from reference TRBV5-1 and TRBJ1-4, is KAGVTQTPRYLIKTRGQQVTLSCSPISGHRSVSWYQQTPGQGLQFLFEYFSETQRNKGNFPGRFSGRQFSNSRSEMNVSTLELGDSALYLCASSLGQLNEKLFFGSGTQLSVL.

This chain links TRBV7-9 with TRBJ2-2; 10 positions agree with TRBD1. J was trimmed by 4 bases and V by 4 bases; bases with no gene match: 6. The germline gives CDR1 SEHNR, CDR2 FQNEAQ (reference sequence). This CDR3 spans 16 amino acids. The CDR3 coding sequence is TGTGCCAGCAGCTCTGGACGGACAGGGGGCACCGGGGAGCTGTTTTTT. Its protein product is CASSSGRTGGTGELFF.

This chain joins TRBV9 and TRBJ2-2; 11 nucleotides match TRBD2. V was clipped by 4 bases and J by 8 bases; unmatched bases: 10. Germline lookup yields CDR1 SGDLS and CDR2 YYNGEE. The CDR3 length is 16 residues. This CDR3 is CASSSNLAGGAGELFF. CDR3 in DNA: TGTGCCAGCAGCTCGAACCTAGCGGGGGGAGCAGGGGAGCTGTTTTTT.

In this sample, this clone turned up a few times. V gene TRBV19 combines with J gene TRBJ1-2, with 9 bases lining up with TRBD1. The CDR3 length is 14 residues. J gave up 5 bases and V 7 bases, and 8 bases lay outside the gene matches. Germline assignment: CDR1 LNHDA and CDR2 SQIVND (reference sequence). CDR3 sequence: CASTSDRGGYGYTF. In nucleotides, the CDR3 is TGTGCCAGTACCTCGGACAGGGGAGGGTATGGCTACACCTTC.

The V and J genes are TRBV4-1 and TRBJ2-4; no reliable D call. CDR1 MGHRA and CDR2 YSYEKL come from the germline V gene. The CDR3 runs 20 residues. Deletions cut 0 bases from V and 1 base from J, with 22 bases between. CDR3 region: CASSQDQVTTPFTAKNIQYF. The CDR3 bases are TGCGCCAGCAGCCAAGATCAGGTGACAACTCCGTTCACGGCCAAAAACATTCAGTACTTC.

The chain combines TRBV12-3 or TRBV12-4 with TRBJ2-3, with unresolved D. Trimming removed 4 bases at V and 1 base at J, with 6 bases between. This CDR3 has 13 residues. The CDR3, as DNA: TGTGCCAGCAGTTCAATAGGCACAGATACGCAGTATTTT. Translated: CASSSIGTDTQYF.

This chain uses TRBV12-3 or TRBV12-4 with TRBJ1-2, with 7 bases identical to TRBD1. The CDR3 consists of 12 residues. V gave up 7 bases and J gave up 4 bases; unmatched junction bases: 3. The CDR3 protein is CASNQGGYGYTF. The CDR3 bases are TGTGCCAGCAACCAGGGGGGCTATGGCTACACCTTC.

This clone was recorded many times. The genes are TRBV4-1 and TRBJ1-2, with 7 bases aligning to TRBD1. Trimming removed 5 bases from V and 1 base from J; junction bases left unmatched: 7. Germline CDR1 MGHRA, CDR2 YSYEKL. The CDR3 is 15 residues long. The CDR3 region has the DNA TGCGCCAGCAGCGACGCAGGGGGAGGTAACTATGGCTACACCTTC. Translation gives CASSDAGGGNYGYTF.

V gene TRBV5-1 combines with J gene TRBJ2-1, with a tentative D call TRBD1 (6 bases). Trimming shortened V by 4 bases and J by 5 bases, and 16 bases separated the two germline ends. This CDR3 is built from 15 residues. Germline V lookup: CDR1 SGHRS, CDR2 YFSETQ. CDR3: CASSPTGNGNNEQFF. The CDR3 DNA reads as TGCGCCAGCAGCCCTACAGGGAACGGGAACAATGAGCAGTTCTTC.

CDR3: CAIREGYGGTTDTQYF. The CDR3 DNA reads as TGTGCCATCAGAGAAGGGTACGGGGGGACCACAGATACGCAGTATTTT. The rearrangement links TRBV10-3 to TRBJ2-3; 7 nucleotides match TRBD2. Germline CDR1 reads ENHRY; CDR2 reads SYGVKD. The CDR3 has 16 amino acids. J was trimmed by 2 bases and V by 6 bases; bases with no gene match: 11.

The chain uses TRBV6-1 and TRBJ1-5; the D gene is possibly TRBD1 (5 bases). The germline gives CDR1 MNHNS, CDR2 SASEGT. The CDR3 sequence is 15 residues long. V lost 3 bases to trimming and J lost 3 bases, with 12 bases between them. The CDR3 is CASSDPGQINQPQHF. CDR3 bases: TGTGCCAGCAGTGACCCCGGACAAATCAATCAGCCCCAGCATTTT.

V is TRBV11-2 and J is TRBJ1-1; D gene uncertain. The CDR3 is made up of 12 amino acids. Germline CDR1 reads SGHAT; CDR2 reads FQNNGV. Trimming left V 0 bases short and J 9 bases short, with 8 bases between. This CDR3 is CASSLDHLQAFF. CDR3 in DNA: TGTGCCAGCAGCTTAGATCACTTGCAAGCTTTCTTT.

A single count supports this clone. This chain joins TRBV3-1 (or the pseudogene TRBV3-2) and TRBJ2-3, with a tentative D call TRBD1 (6 bases). Germline values: CDR1 LGHDT, CDR2 YNNKEL (reference sequence). The CDR3 contains 16 residues. Trimming left V 4 bases short and J 0 bases short, with 14 bases between. In DNA, the CDR3 is TGTGCCAGCAGCCCCGGGACAAGTACTAGCACAGATACGCAGTATTTT. The encoded protein is CASSPGTSTSTDTQYF.

The chain joins TRBV27 to TRBJ1-2, with a tentative D call TRBD1 (6 bases). Trimming took 8 bases from V and 8 from J, leaving 24 bases between them. Germline CDR1 and CDR2: MNHEY and SMNVEV (reference sequence). The CDR3 is made up of 15 amino acids. This CDR3 is CASAPAAAAQGGYTF. The CDR3 DNA is TGTGCCAGCGCTCCAGCCGCGGCGGCCCAGGGGGGCTACACCTTC.

The chain has TRBV11-2 and TRBJ2-7; 10 bases line up with TRBD2. Unmatched junction bases numbered 9, after V lost 5 bases and J lost 2 bases. The CDR3 extends over 16 amino acids. Germline CDR1 reads SGHAT; CDR2 reads FQNNGV. The CDR3 loop reads CASSPETSGSTYEQYV. CDR3 DNA: TGTGCCAGCAGCCCCGAGACTAGCGGGTCGACCTACGAGCAGTACGTC.

V is TRBV29-1 and J is TRBJ1-2; 9 bases are a match to TRBD1. J lost 4 bases, V lost 6 bases, and 6 bases had no gene match. From germline, CDR1 is SQVTM and CDR2 ANQGSEA. The CDR3 has 13 amino acids. CDR3 loop: CSVGQGGIYGYTF. The CDR3 DNA reads as TGCAGCGTGGGACAGGGAGGGATCTATGGCTACACCTTC.

The chain carries TRBV10-2 and TRBJ1-6; tentative D call: TRBD1 (6 bases). Germline V lookup: CDR1 WSHSY, CDR2 SAAADI. V shed 6 bases and J shed 10 bases, with 16 bases lying between them. The CDR3 is 14 amino acids. In DNA form, the CDR3 reads TGCGCCAGCAGGACCGGGGGGGCAGGCTCACCCCTCCACTTT. Translated: CASRTGGAGSPLHF.